The 27 T cell receptor beta chains in this list originate from one sample, sequenced in a study of blood T cell repertoires in COVID-19. The data were produced by immunoSEQ multiplex PCR, yet TCRdb's version contains in-frame clones alone and is incomplete. The data hold roughly 150,000 clones, with around 91% observed a single time. The specimen sequenced was peripheral blood. These receptors all come from a woman aged 40-49 years with acute or convalescent COVID-19.

The chain is built from TRBV28 and TRBJ2-7; 8 nucleotides agree with TRBD2. Germline lookup yields CDR1 MDHEN and CDR2 SYDVKM. With V trimmed by 6 bases and J by 6 bases, 10 bases remained unmatched. The length of the CDR3 is 14 residues. The CDR3 reads CASSVSGDRPEQYF. The CDR3 nucleotides are TGTGCCAGCAGCGTTAGCGGGGATCGTCCCGAGCAGTACTTC.

J is TRBJ1-1 and V is TRBV7-6; D might be TRBD1 (6 bases). Germline V gene data show CDR1 as SGHVS and CDR2 as FNYEAQ. V shed 2 bases and J shed 7 bases, with 8 bases lying between them. This CDR3 spans 12 amino acids. In DNA, the CDR3 is TGTGCCAGCAGCTTAACGGGACATGAAGCTTTCTTT. Amino acids: CASSLTGHEAFF.

This chain links TRBV2 with TRBJ2-7; 7 bases are a match to TRBD1. The ends lost 8 bases at V and 2 bases at J; junction bases unmatched: 9. CDR1 and CDR2 from the germline V gene are SNHLY and FYNNEI. The CDR3 runs 14 residues. CDR3 nucleotides: TGTGCCAGCCAACAGGCCGGACAGGCCTACGAGCAGTACTTC. Translated, it gives CASQQAGQAYEQYF.

The rearrangement uses TRBV7-9 and TRBJ1-3, with a possible D match to TRBD1 (6 bases). The ends were cut back, 4 bases at V and 0 bases at J, with 13 bases in the middle. The germline V gene encodes CDR1 SEHNR and CDR2 FQNEAQ (reference sequence). This CDR3 is 16 amino acids long. The CDR3 is CASSSRGPFSGNTIYF. The CDR3 DNA reads TGTGCCAGCAGCTCCAGGGGACCCTTCTCTGGAAACACCATATATTTT. The entire variable domain, with the rest obtained from reference TRBV7-9 and TRBJ1-3, is as follows: DTGVSQNPRHKITKRGQNVTFRCDPISEHNRLYWYRQTLGQGPEFLTYFQNEAQLEKSRLLSDRFSAERPKGSFSTLEIQRTEQGDSAMYLCASSSRGPFSGNTIYFGEGSWLTVV.

The rearrangement uses TRBV4-1 and TRBJ2-7; TRBD1 matches 9 bases. The CDR3 consists of 15 residues. Germline V gene data show CDR1 as MGHRA and CDR2 as YSYEKL. The junction had 6 bases not matched to a gene; V was cut back by 4 bases and J by 2 bases. CDR3 bases: TGCGCCAGCAGCCGCACCGGGACAGGGACCTACGAGCAGTACTTC. Translated: CASSRTGTGTYEQYF.

A few counts support this clone. The gene calls are TRBV5-6 and TRBJ1-1, with D unclear. Germline V gene lookup returns CDR1 SGHDT and CDR2 YYEEEE. V shed 1 base and J shed 1 base, with 11 bases lying between them. CDR3 length equals 15 residues. The DNA of the CDR3 is TGTGCCAGCAGCTTGACGCGCTTTAAGAACACTGAAGCTTTCTTT. It codes for CASSLTRFKNTEAFF.

The chain couples TRBV7-9 to TRBJ1-4, with 7 positions matching TRBD1. The ends lost 3 bases at V and 8 bases at J; junction bases unmatched: 6. The CDR3 is 14 residues long. Germline lookup yields CDR1 SEHNR and CDR2 FQNEAQ (reference sequence). CDR3 protein: CASSLLGQAEKLFF. The CDR3 region has the DNA TGTGCCAGCAGCTTGCTAGGACAGGCAGAAAAACTGTTTTTT.

The chain joins TRBV3-1 (or the pseudogene TRBV3-2) to TRBJ2-2, with a possible D match to TRBD1 (5 bases). This CDR3 is 13 amino acids long. Germline lookup yields CDR1 LGHDT and CDR2 YNNKEL (reference sequence). Trimming took 5 bases from V and 3 from J, leaving 7 bases between them. The CDR3 protein is CASSSRDTGELFF. DNA of the CDR3: TGTGCCAGCAGCAGCAGGGACACCGGGGAGCTGTTTTTT.

The chain is built from TRBV18 and TRBJ2-1; a possible D gene is TRBD1 (5 bases). The CDR3 runs to 14 residues. Trimming left V 5 bases short and J 1 base short, with 9 bases between. Germline V gene lookup returns CDR1 KGHSH and CDR2 LQKENI. The CDR3 DNA sequence: TGTGCCAGCTCAATTAAGGGGTCCTACAATGAGCAGTTCTTC. Translation: CASSIKGSYNEQFF.

The chain has TRBV6-5 and TRBJ1-3; D is unclear. The germline V and J ends were trimmed by 6 bases and 1 base, with 7 bases remaining between them. The CDR3 sequence is 13 residues long. Germline-derived CDR1 and CDR2 are MNHEY and SVGAGI. The CDR3 DNA reads as TGTGCCAGCAGACAGCCGTCTGGAAACACCATATATTTT. This codes for CASRQPSGNTIYF.

A few counts support this clone. The chain couples TRBV6-1 to TRBJ2-3; 15 bases map to TRBD2. CDR1 and CDR2 (germline): MNHNS, SASEGT. V shed 1 base, J shed 0 bases, and the junction held 2 bases outside the gene matches. The CDR3 contains 18 residues. The chain's CDR3 is CASSEGTSGGGSTDTQYF. CDR3 coding DNA: TGTGCCAGCAGTGAAGGGACTAGCGGGGGGGGTAGCACAGATACGCAGTATTTT.

The genes are TRBV6-4 and TRBJ2-4; a weak D match, TRBD1 (5 bases). The CDR3 is 16 residues long. Germline loops: CDR1 MRHNA, CDR2 SNTAGT. V lost 7 bases to trimming and J lost 8 bases, with 24 bases between them. The CDR3 region has the DNA TGTGCCAGCAACCGCGTCGGGTACTTCAGGGTCGACATTCAGTACTTC. Translating it yields CASNRVGYFRVDIQYF.

The genes are TRBV27 and TRBJ2-7, with 7 bases lining up with TRBD2. Germline CDR1 reads MNHEY; CDR2 reads SMNVEV (reference sequence). The CDR3 is made up of 15 amino acids. Germline trimming cut 3 bases from V and 6 bases from J; bases unmatched to any gene: 11. DNA of the CDR3: TGTGCCAGCAGTTTCGGGCCTAGCGGTTCGCTCGAGCAGTACTTC. Encoded protein: CASSFGPSGSLEQYF.

CDR3 DNA: TGTGCCAGCAGTGAATCTAGTATTTTGAACACTGAAGCTTTCTTT. Translation: CASSESSILNTEAFF. The J gene is TRBJ1-1, the V gene TRBV25-1; unclear D gene. Germline V lookup: CDR1 MGHDK, CDR2 SYGVNS. V was clipped by 1 base and J by 0 bases, with 9 bases between them. The CDR3 loop spans 15 amino acids.

The V and J genes are TRBV19 and TRBJ2-3; 7 bases align to TRBD1. Trimming at V came to 3 bases and at J to 3 bases, leaving 6 bases not matched to a gene. The CDR3 is made up of 15 amino acids. From germline, CDR1 is LNHDA and CDR2 SQIVND (reference sequence). Here the CDR3 reads CASSIRDSSTDTQYF. CDR3 nucleotides: TGTGCCAGTAGTATCAGGGACAGTTCGACAGATACGCAGTATTTT.

This clone showed up just once. V is TRBV5-1 and J is TRBJ1-5, with D possibly TRBD1 on 6 matching bases. V lost 5 bases to trimming and J lost 4 bases, with 10 bases between them. The CDR3 has 13 residues. CDR1 and CDR2 from the germline V gene are SGHRS and YFSETQ. CDR3: CASSFDRNQPQHF. In nucleotides, the CDR3 is TGCGCCAGCAGTTTTGACAGGAATCAGCCCCAGCATTTT.

The rearrangement uses TRBV6-2 or TRBV6-3 and TRBJ2-1; 11 bases match TRBD2. The V gene end was trimmed by 4 bases and the J gene end by 2 bases; junction bases not matched to a gene: 10. The CDR3 has 18 residues. Germline loops: CDR1 MNHEY, CDR2 SVGEGT. CDR3 DNA sequence: TGTGCCAGCAGTTCGAATAGCGGGGGGGCTATTCCCTACAATGAGCAGTTCTTC. This translates into CASSSNSGGAIPYNEQFF.

V gene TRBV4-1 combines with J gene TRBJ1-4; 9 bases match TRBD1. V lost 2 bases, J lost 5 bases, and 3 bases stayed unmatched. Germline-derived CDR1 and CDR2 are MGHRA and YSYEKL. This CDR3 has 15 residues. This CDR3 reads CASSQLQGANEKLFF. In DNA form, the CDR3 reads TGCGCCAGCAGCCAACTACAGGGGGCAAATGAAAAACTGTTTTTT.

DNA for the CDR3: TGTGCCAGCAGCCCACATTCTATAGCTTGCAATCAGCCCCAGCATTTT. Protein product: CASSPHSIACNQPQHF. The gene calls are TRBV11-3 and TRBJ1-5; no clear D. Trimming removed 5 bases from V and 2 bases from J, with 16 bases in between. CDR1 and CDR2 (germline): SGHNT, YENEEA. CDR3 length: 16 residues. Full variable domain (remainder filled in from reference TRBV11-3 and TRBJ1-5): EAGVVQSPRYKIIEKKQPVAFWCNPISGHNTLYWYLQNLGQGPELLIRYENEEAVDDSQLPKDRFSAERLKGVDSTLKIQPAELGDSAVYLCASSPHSIACNQPQHFGDGTRLSIL.

The chain joins TRBV29-1 to TRBJ2-1; a weak D match, TRBD1 (6 bases). This CDR3 has 14 amino acids. V was shortened by 3 bases and J by 3 bases, with 12 bases between the two germline ends. In germline, CDR1 is SQVTM, CDR2 ANQGSEA. CDR3 bases: TGCAGCGTTGAGGGGGACAATCTCTACAATGAGCAGTTCTTC. Protein: CSVEGDNLYNEQFF.

The chain recombines TRBV19 with TRBJ1-4, with TRBD1 identical over 9 bases. Trimming took 6 bases from V and 4 from J; bases not matched to a gene: 6. Per germline, CDR1 LNHDA and CDR2 SQIVND (reference sequence). The CDR3 is made up of 15 amino acids. The CDR3 DNA follows: TGTGCCAGTAGGGCACAGGGGGCATATAATGAAAAACTGTTTTTT. This encodes CASRAQGAYNEKLFF.

The chain combines TRBV5-4 with TRBJ1-1; no reliable D call. V was cut by 5 bases and J by 8 bases, with 16 bases left in between. The CDR3 length is 13 residues. Germline CDR1 reads SGHNT; CDR2 reads YYREEE (reference sequence). The CDR3 region is CASRRRGAEEAFF. CDR3 bases: TGTGCCAGCAGGAGACGGGGAGCCGAAGAAGCTTTCTTT.

This chain links TRBV27 with TRBJ2-1, with TRBD2 identical over 10 bases. Losses at the gene ends were 11 bases for V and 4 bases for J; bases not matched to a gene: 8. Germline V gene data show CDR1 as MNHEY and CDR2 as SMNVEV (reference sequence). The CDR3 is made up of 14 amino acids. The CDR3 loop is CASWLAGAYNEQFF. The CDR3 nucleotides read TGTGCCTCGTGGCTAGCGGGGGCATACAATGAGCAGTTCTTC.

This chain joins TRBV9 and TRBJ2-5; D might be TRBD2 (5 bases). Trimming pared 3 bases from V and 3 bases from J, leaving 15 bases between. Germline CDR1 is SGDLS and CDR2 is YYNGEE. The CDR3 length is 15 residues. CDR3 region: CASSGKDGGEETQYF. The CDR3 bases are TGTGCCAGCAGCGGAAAGGACGGAGGAGAAGAGACCCAGTACTTC.

This chain joins TRBV6-6 and TRBJ1-2; maybe TRBD1 (5 bases). The CDR3 is 13 residues long. V dropped 8 bases and J dropped 2 bases, with 12 bases sitting between them. Germline CDR1 is MNHNY and CDR2 is SVGAGI (reference sequence). The CDR3 coding sequence is TGTGCCAGCTCAGCCGGGGGGAACTATGGCTACACCTTC. The encoded protein is CASSAGGNYGYTF.

The J gene is TRBJ2-1, the V gene TRBV11-3; 8 nucleotides agree with TRBD2. With 4 bases clipped from V and 2 bases from J, the junction kept 7 bases outside the gene matches. The CDR3 runs 16 residues. CDR1 and CDR2 from the germline V gene are SGHNT and YENEEA. CDR3 sequence reads: CASSSSTGGPYNEQFF. CDR3 nucleotide sequence: TGTGCCAGCAGCTCATCTACGGGGGGGCCCTACAATGAGCAGTTCTTC.

The CDR3 loop reads CASRSGGTQETQYF. The CDR3 DNA follows: TGCGCCAGCAGGTCGGGAGGAACCCAAGAGACCCAGTACTTC. The rearrangement uses TRBV5-1 and TRBJ2-5, with 7 positions matching TRBD2. V trimming: 5 bases; J trimming: 1 base; junction bases outside the gene matches: 5. Germline-derived CDR1 and CDR2 are SGHRS and YFSETQ. The CDR3 is 14 residues long. The full variable domain, in which reference TRBV5-1 and TRBJ2-5 provide the parts outside the CDR3, is KAGVTQTPRYLIKTRGQQVTLSCSPISGHRSVSWYQQTPGQGLQFLFEYFSETQRNKGNFPGRFSGRQFSNSRSEMNVSTLELGDSALYLCASRSGGTQETQYFGPGTRLLVL.